The T cell receptor (beta chain) described here comes from a study of naive and memory T cell subsets. An equimolar mix of two oligonucleotides served as the beta constant-region primer for TRBC1 and TRBC2. Four rounds of PCR amplified the ligated cDNA using nested alpha and beta constant-region primers plus SP2. A 12-nucleotide UMI and the SP2 primer were added to the cDNA 3' end by oligonucleotide ligation. From the UMI-ligation and nested PCR reads, TCRdb called clonotypes with MiXCR, one entry per CDR3 protein. Of around 140,000 distinct CDR3 sequences in the sample, roughly 20% were seen once. General study results and limits: Possibly reflecting memory cells re-expressing CD45RA, a few larger clonotypes occurred in naive repertoires, especially CD8.

This clonotype was recorded at least ten times. Its cognate antigen is unknown. Per germline, CDR1 MGHRA and CDR2 YSYEKL. V dropped 1 base and J dropped 4; count of bases not matched to a gene: 6. CDR3 length: 16 amino acids. Separate alpha and beta amplification began at the second PCR step. This sequence was found in a human donor in good health. The sequencing sample was made of naive CD4+ T cells from blood. The V call is TRBV4-1, the J call TRBJ2-7, with 11 bases lining up with TRBD2. The DNA of the CDR3 is TGCGCCAGCAGCCAAGCCCACGGGACTAGCGGTTACGAGCAGTACTTC. This translates into CASSQAHGTSGYEQYF.